This is a list of T cell receptor beta chains from one sample in a study of glioma-infiltrating T cells. TCRdb analysed the multiplex PCR reads with MiXCR anew, one entry per CDR3 protein. Of approximately 140,000 distinct CDR3 sequences listed, about 22% are singletons. The specimen was glioma tissue, nonneoplastic brain tissue, or PBMCs (not recorded which). The receptors derive from a human donor with low-grade glioma or glioblastoma, undergoing nonglioma brain surgery, or in good health (not recorded which). The CDR3 runs from the conserved cysteine through the conserved F or W. Each record gives: clone size, J gene, V gene, D gene, CDR3 DNA, CDR3 protein. D genes are given only for firm matches. Clone size, where shown, is once, few, many, or a class for clones that have expanded.

size: many
J: TRBJ2-1
V: TRBV7-3
D: TRBD2
DNA: TGTGCCAGCAGCTTAAGGGGGGCGGGGGGGAAGGATGAGCAGTTCTTC
CDR3: CASSLRGAGGKDEQFF

size: few
J: TRBJ2-1
V: TRBV7-2
D: TRBD1
DNA: TGTGCCAGCAGCTTAGTAGGCAGGGGGTTAGGCAATGAGCAGTTCTTC
CDR3: CASSLVGRGLGNEQFF

size: few
J: TRBJ2-2
V: TRBV11-2
D: -
DNA: TGTGCCAGCAGCTTAAGACCGCTGAACACCGGGGAGCTGTTTTTT
CDR3: CASSLRPLNTGELFF

size: -
J: TRBJ1-3
V: TRBV2
D: -
DNA: TGTGCCAGCAGTGGGACCCCGGGGTTTGGAAACACCATATATTTT
CDR3: CASSGTPGFGNTIYF

size: many
J: TRBJ1-2
V: TRBV25-1
D: -
DNA: TGTGCCAGCAGTGAAGACAGGGGCTACACCTTC
CDR3: CASSEDRGYTF

size: few
J: TRBJ1-2
V: TRBV7-9
D: -
DNA: TGTGCCAGCAGCATACAAGTTAACTATGGCTACACCTTC
CDR3: CASSIQVNYGYTF

size: many
J: TRBJ1-2
V: TRBV6-6
D: TRBD1
DNA: TGTGCCAGCAGTTACTCGCAGGGGGCCTTTACCAACTATGGCTACACCTTC
CDR3: CASSYSQGAFTNYGYTF

size: -
J: TRBJ1-1
V: TRBV7-2
D: -
DNA: TGTGCCAGCAGCCCTAGGGGGGGGCAGGCTCCGATAGCTTTCTTT
CDR3: CASSPRGGQAPIAFF

size: many
J: TRBJ2-3
V: TRBV15
D: -
DNA: TGTGCCACCAGCAGGGGGTCCCCCCCAGATACGCAGTATTTT
CDR3: CATSRGSPPDTQYF

size: -
J: TRBJ2-1
V: TRBV7-2
D: -
DNA: TGTGCCAGCAGCCCCCCGTGGAATGAGCAGTTCTTC
CDR3: CASSPPWNEQFF

size: -
J: TRBJ2-5
V: TRBV24-1
D: TRBD1
DNA: TGTGCCACCAGTGATGACAGGGGGCAGGAGACCCAGTACTTC
CDR3: CATSDDRGQETQYF

size: few
J: TRBJ1-5
V: TRBV19
D: -
DNA: TGTGCCAGTAGTTACCCCCCAAGGAGGGATTATAGCAATCAGCCCCAGCATTTT
CDR3: CASSYPPRRDYSNQPQHF

size: -
J: TRBJ2-3
V: TRBV5-1
D: TRBD2
DNA: TGCGCCAGCAGCTCCCGCTGGACTAGCGGATACACAGATACGCAGTATTTT
CDR3: CASSSRWTSGYTDTQYF

size: few
J: TRBJ1-1
V: TRBV11-2
D: -
DNA: TGTGCCAGCAGCCGCGGACAAATTGAAGCTTTCTTT
CDR3: CASSRGQIEAFF

size: -
J: TRBJ2-3
V: TRBV7-9
D: TRBD2
DNA: TGTGCCAGCAGCCCGGGCGAGCGGGGGGGCACAGATACGCAGTATTTT
CDR3: CASSPGERGGTDTQYF

size: -
J: TRBJ2-1
V: TRBV12-3/TRBV12-4
D: TRBD2
DNA: TGTGCCAGCAGTCCTACCGGGACTAGCGGGGAGGAGCAGTTCTTC
CDR3: CASSPTGTSGEEQFF

size: -
J: TRBJ1-1
V: TRBV20-1
D: -
DNA: TGCAGTGCTAGAGGTCTGACCGGGAGTCGAACTGAAGCTTTCTTT
CDR3: CSARGLTGSRTEAFF

size: few
J: TRBJ2-3
V: TRBV11-2
D: -
DNA: TGTGCCAGCAGCTCTAGGCTAGATACGCAGTATTTT
CDR3: CASSSRLDTQYF

size: few
J: TRBJ2-1
V: TRBV7-6
D: -
DNA: TGTGCCAGCAGCGTGACAGCTTCGGCCTACAATGAGCAGTTCTTC
CDR3: CASSVTASAYNEQFF

size: few
J: TRBJ2-1
V: TRBV5-5
D: TRBD1
DNA: TGTGCCAGCAGCTTGGTTGTGACAGGGCTCTACAATGAGCAGTTCTTC
CDR3: CASSLVVTGLYNEQFF

size: few
J: TRBJ1-1
V: TRBV7-9
D: -
DNA: TGTGCCAGCAGCTTAGGTATTCAGGTCACTGAAGCTTTCTTT
CDR3: CASSLGIQVTEAFF

size: many
J: TRBJ1-2
V: TRBV20-1
D: -
DNA: TGCAGTGGGTCTAACTATGGCTACACCTTC
CDR3: CSGSNYGYTF

size: many
J: TRBJ1-1
V: TRBV27
D: -
DNA: TGTGCCAGCAGGGTACAGGGAATGAACACTGAAGCTTTCTTT
CDR3: CASRVQGMNTEAFF

size: medium-sized
J: TRBJ1-1
V: TRBV6-1
D: -
DNA: TGTGCCACGTTCCAGAGTGAAGCTTTCTTT
CDR3: CATFQSEAFF

size: -
J: TRBJ2-1
V: TRBV4-1
D: TRBD1
DNA: TGCGCCAGCAGCCAAGCCGGGACAGGGACTACCGAGCAGTTCTTC
CDR3: CASSQAGTGTTEQFF

size: -
J: TRBJ2-2
V: TRBV6-1
D: TRBD1
DNA: TGTGCCAGCAGACCGACAGGGACCGGGGAGCTGTTTTTT
CDR3: CASRPTGTGELFF

size: -
J: TRBJ1-5
V: TRBV3-1
D: -
DNA: TGTGCCAGCAGCCAACGGGGGAACAATCAGCCCCAGCATTTT
CDR3: CASSQRGNNQPQHF

size: many
J: TRBJ2-3
V: TRBV12-3/TRBV12-4
D: TRBD1
DNA: TGTGCCAGCAGTTTAGCCGTGGGGACAGGGGGCAAAAATACGCAGTATTTT
CDR3: CASSLAVGTGGKNTQYF

size: -
J: TRBJ2-1
V: TRBV20-1
D: TRBD1
DNA: TGCAGTGCTACCAGGACAGGGTGGAATGAGCAGTTCTTC
CDR3: CSATRTGWNEQFF

size: -
J: TRBJ2-2
V: TRBV7-3
D: -
DNA: TGTGCCAGCAGCTTACTGGGACTGGGGGGCACCGGGGAGCTGTTTTTT
CDR3: CASSLLGLGGTGELFF

size: -
J: TRBJ1-2
V: TRBV6-6
D: -
DNA: TGTGCCAGCAGTTACTCCGGTGGGGTGAGCGGCTACACCTTC
CDR3: CASSYSGGVSGYTF

size: -
J: TRBJ1-2
V: TRBV7-8
D: -
DNA: TGTGCCAGCAGCGACGGGACGTCCTATGATGGCTACACCTTC
CDR3: CASSDGTSYDGYTF

size: few
J: TRBJ2-3
V: TRBV10-3
D: -
DNA: TGTGCCATCAGTGAGGCCACAGATACGCAGTATTTT
CDR3: CAISEATDTQYF

size: -
J: TRBJ1-4
V: TRBV6-8
D: TRBD1
DNA: TGTGCCAGCAGTAGACAGTCGGGTAGGACAGGCGAAAAACTGTTTTTT
CDR3: CASSRQSGRTGEKLFF

size: once
J: TRBJ2-3
V: TRBV6-1
D: -
DNA: TGTGCCAGCAGTCCCGGGCATTTAGACACATATACGCAGTATTTT
CDR3: CASSPGHLDTYTQYF

size: -
J: TRBJ1-4
V: TRBV5-1
D: -
DNA: TGCGCCAGCAGCTTCGAGGGCTTGATGGATGAAAAACTGTTTTTT
CDR3: CASSFEGLMDEKLFF

size: many
J: TRBJ2-3
V: TRBV15
D: -
DNA: TGTGCCACCAGCAGAGATCGAAGCAGCCCCAGCACAGATACGCAGTATTTT
CDR3: CATSRDRSSPSTDTQYF

size: -
J: TRBJ1-1
V: TRBV29-1
D: -
DNA: TGCAGCAACGAAGCTGGACACTCGAACACTGAAGCTTTCTTT
CDR3: CSNEAGHSNTEAFF

size: many
J: TRBJ2-3
V: TRBV20-1
D: TRBD1
DNA: TGCAGCGGATTAGGACAGGGAAGCACAGATACGCAGTATTTT
CDR3: CSGLGQGSTDTQYF

size: -
J: TRBJ1-3
V: TRBV29-1
D: -
DNA: TGCAGCTCACAGTCGAGTGGAAACACCATATATTTT
CDR3: CSSQSSGNTIYF

size: many
J: TRBJ2-5
V: TRBV20-1
D: -
DNA: TGCAGTGCTAGAGATCTCGGTGGGTCAGGTTCTAACTTC
CDR3: CSARDLGGSGSNF

size: few
J: TRBJ2-2
V: TRBV14
D: -
DNA: TGTGCCAGCAACTCATGGGGCACCGGGGAGCTGTTTTTT
CDR3: CASNSWGTGELFF

size: -
J: TRBJ2-3
V: TRBV24-1
D: -
DNA: TGTGCCACCAGTGATGGGATTAGCCTCACAGATACGCAGTATTTT
CDR3: CATSDGISLTDTQYF